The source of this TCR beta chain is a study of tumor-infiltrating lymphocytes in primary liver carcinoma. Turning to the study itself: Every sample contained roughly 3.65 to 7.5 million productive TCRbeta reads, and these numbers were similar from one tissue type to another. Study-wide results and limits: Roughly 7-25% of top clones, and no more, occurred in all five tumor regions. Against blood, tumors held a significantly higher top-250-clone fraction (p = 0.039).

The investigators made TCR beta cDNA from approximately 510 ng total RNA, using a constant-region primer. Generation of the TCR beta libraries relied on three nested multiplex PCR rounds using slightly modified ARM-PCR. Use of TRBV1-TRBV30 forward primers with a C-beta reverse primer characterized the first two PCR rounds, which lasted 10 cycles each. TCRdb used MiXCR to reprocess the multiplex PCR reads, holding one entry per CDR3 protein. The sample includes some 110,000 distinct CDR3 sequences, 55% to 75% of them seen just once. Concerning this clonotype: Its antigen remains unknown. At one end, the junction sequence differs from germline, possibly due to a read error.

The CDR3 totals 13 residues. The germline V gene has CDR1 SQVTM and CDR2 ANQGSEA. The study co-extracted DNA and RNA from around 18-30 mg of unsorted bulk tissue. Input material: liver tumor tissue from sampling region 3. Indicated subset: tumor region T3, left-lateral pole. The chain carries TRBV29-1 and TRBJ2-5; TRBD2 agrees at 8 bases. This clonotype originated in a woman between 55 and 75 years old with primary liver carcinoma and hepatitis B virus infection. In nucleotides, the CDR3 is TGCAGCACCACGGCAGGAGCGGGAGAGGCCCAGTACTTC. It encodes CSTTAGAGEAQYF.